These 17 T cell receptor beta chains were all obtained from the same sample, sequenced in a study of shared clonotypes between healthy human individuals. Naive CD8 cells lacked CD45RO and underwent positive selection for CCR7, leaving out terminally differentiated effector memory CD45RA+ cells. Method: immunoSEQ multiplex PCR; TCRdb's copy keeps in-frame clones and lacks some. The data contain about 2.2 million clones, 93% of them singletons. The sequenced material came from naive CD8+ T cells from PBMCs. The receptor source for this set is a man aged 18 to 35 in good health. Some clones in this sample may be carry-over from other donors' samples.

The chain uses TRBV9 and TRBJ2-5; 12 bases are shared with TRBD2. The CDR3 loop spans 15 amino acids. The V segment lost 3 bases and the J segment 4 bases; nucleotides outside the gene matches: 4. Germline V CDR1 and CDR2: SGDLS, YYNGEE. As DNA, the CDR3 is TGTGCCAGCAGCGCGGGACTAGCGGGCCCAGAGACCCAGTACTTC. Translated, it gives CASSAGLAGPETQYF.

Details on this clone: The junction departs from germline at one end; a sequencing error may be responsible. The rearrangement uses TRBV11-1 and TRBJ2-2; 7 bases match TRBD2. This CDR3 has 17 residues. Germline CDR1 SGHAT, CDR2 FQDESV (reference sequence). The CDR3 protein is CASSLGQWRENAGELFF. As DNA, the CDR3 is TGTGCCAGCAGCTTAGGCCAATGGCGGGAGAACGCCGGGGAGCTGTTTTTT.

The V gene is TRBV6-5, the J gene TRBJ2-7; D is unresolved. The CDR3 spans 11 residues. CDR1 is MNHEY and CDR2 is SVGAGI in the germline V gene. V was trimmed by 7 bases and J by 7 bases, leaving 11 bases between them. CDR3 protein: CASKSLGEQYF. CDR3 sequence (DNA): TGTGCCAGCAAAAGCCTGGGGGAGCAGTACTTC.

The CDR3 here is CASSERDRGPYGYTF. The CDR3 DNA reads TGTGCCAGCAGCGAACGGGACAGGGGGCCATATGGCTACACCTTC. This sequence joins TRBV9 and TRBJ1-2, with TRBD1 identical over 12 bases. V lost 3 bases, J lost 5 bases, and 5 bases stayed unmatched. CDR3 size: 15 residues. Germline CDR1 reads SGDLS; CDR2 reads YYNGEE.

The genes are TRBV14 and TRBJ2-5, with 8 bases matching TRBD1. The CDR3 runs 17 residues. Germline CDR1 reads SGHDN; CDR2 reads FVKESK. The V gene end was trimmed by 4 bases and the J gene end by 2 bases; junction bases not matched to a gene: 12. CDR3 loop: CASSRPTGGFWQETQYF. The CDR3 DNA reads as TGTGCCAGCAGCCGGCCAACAGGGGGGTTCTGGCAAGAGACCCAGTACTTC.

This chain uses TRBV21-1 with TRBJ2-3. TRBV21-1 is labeled a pseudogene. The CDR3 sequence is 15 residues long. CDR3 bases: TGTGCCAGCAGCAAAGGAGACCACCCTCGGGATACGCAGTATTTT. This sequence encodes CASSKGDHPRDTQYF.

The rearrangement links TRBV28 to TRBJ2-7; D is perhaps TRBD2 (5 bases). Trimming stripped 3 bases from V and 5 bases from J, with 26 bases between. Germline CDR1 and CDR2: MDHEN and SYDVKM. The CDR3 has 18 residues. CDR3 coding DNA: TGTGCCAGCAGTTTTGAGGAGGAGCGCGGGTATGGGCAGGACGAGCAGTACTTC. This sequence encodes CASSFEEERGYGQDEQYF.

This clone was recorded a few times. The V call is TRBV29-1, the J call TRBJ1-1; 7 bases map to TRBD1. The CDR3 consists of 14 residues. The trim removed 7 bases at V and 3 bases at J, leaving 11 bases unmatched. CDR1 is SQVTM, CDR2 ANQGSEA, per germline. The CDR3 coding sequence is TGCAGCGCCTTAGGGGGCGAGGGTCACACTGAAGCTTTCTTT. Translation: CSALGGEGHTEAFF.

This chain uses TRBV9 with TRBJ2-7, with 9 bases matching TRBD1. Looked up from germline, CDR1 is SGDLS and CDR2 is YYNGEE. The CDR3 has 18 amino acids. The V and J ends lost 0 bases and 1 base, in that order; junction bases with no gene match: 11. The CDR3 bases are TGTGCCAGCAGCGTAGGGGACAGGGTGACGGGTGGATCCTACGAGCAGTACTTC. It yields the protein CASSVGDRVTGGSYEQYF.

The genes are TRBV5-1 and TRBJ1-1; D gene ambiguous. Trimming removed 3 bases from V and 0 bases from J, with 6 bases in between. CDR1 and CDR2 from the germline V gene are SGHRS and YFSETQ. This CDR3 spans 13 amino acids. The CDR3 DNA sequence: TGCGCCAGCAGCTCTCGGGTGAACACTGAAGCTTTCTTT. Amino acid sequence: CASSSRVNTEAFF.

This chain joins TRBV4-3 and TRBJ2-2; TRBD1 matches at 7 bases. Germline values: CDR1 LGHNA, CDR2 YSLEER. V lost 3 bases, J lost 7 bases, and 14 bases stayed unmatched. The CDR3 is 17 residues long. As DNA, the CDR3 is TGCGCCAGCAGCCAGACAGGGTCGGTAGCCTCAGGCGGGGAGCTGTTTTTT. Translated, it gives CASSQTGSVASGGELFF.

This sequence joins TRBV6-5 and TRBJ1-1; unclear D gene. The V and J ends lost 1 base and 1 base respectively, with 10 bases between them. Germline CDR1 reads MNHEY; CDR2 reads SVGAGI. This CDR3 is built from 15 residues. CDR3 residues: CASSYFGDRNTEAFF. The DNA for the CDR3 is TGTGCCAGCAGTTACTTTGGGGATCGGAACACTGAAGCTTTCTTT.

The CDR3 DNA sequence: TGCGCCAGCACCCCCCGTTTGGTTTCGGAGACCCAGTACTTC. Residues: CASTPRLVSETQYF. The gene calls are TRBV5-1 and TRBJ2-5; D call uncertain. The V end was cut by 6 bases, the J end by 5 bases, with 17 bases between. The CDR3 has 14 residues. Germline-derived CDR1 and CDR2 are SGHRS and YFSETQ.

The rearrangement uses TRBV10-3 and TRBJ1-3, with unresolved D. Trimming stripped 4 bases from V and 0 bases from J, with 19 bases between. From germline, CDR1 is ENHRY and CDR2 SYGVKD. CDR3 length: 18 residues. The CDR3 loop reads CAISAPLEVGNSGNTIYF. CDR3 sequence (DNA): TGTGCCATCAGTGCCCCTCTGGAGGTCGGGAACTCTGGAAACACCATATATTTT.

V gene TRBV4-3 combines with J gene TRBJ2-5, with TRBD2 identical over 12 bases. V shed 1 base, J shed 4 bases, and the junction held 4 bases outside the gene matches. This CDR3 comprises 16 residues. Germline V CDR1 and CDR2: LGHNA, YSLEER. The chain's CDR3 is CASSQGLAGGGETQYF. The CDR3 region has the DNA TGCGCCAGCAGCCAAGGTCTAGCGGGAGGGGGAGAGACCCAGTACTTC.

This clone was seen a handful of times. Other DNA sequences in the same sample also yield this CDR3. This chain links TRBV11-2 with TRBJ2-7, with 8 bases fitting TRBD1. CDR1 SGHAT and CDR2 FQNNGV come from the germline V gene. The CDR3 has 14 residues. After removal of 1 base from V and 3 bases from J, the junction contained 2 bases not matched to a gene. The CDR3, as DNA: TGTGCCAGCAGCTTAGTTGGACAGGGCTACGAGCAGTACTTC. It specifies CASSLVGQGYEQYF.

The V gene is TRBV5-4, the J gene TRBJ2-1; either TRBD1 or TRBD2 may fit D (5 bases each). Trimming removed 2 bases at V and 2 bases at J, with 8 bases between. CDR1 and CDR2 from the germline V gene are SGHNT and YYREEE (reference sequence). The CDR3 contains 14 residues. The CDR3 DNA sequence: TGTGCCAGCAGCTTTCGGGGCCCCTACAATGAGCAGTTCTTC. Its translation is CASSFRGPYNEQFF.